The sequence of this TCR beta chain was determined in a study of OX40 agonist ivuxolimab in advanced cancers. Some clones are missing from TCRdb's copy, which holds only in-frame ones; the method was immunoSEQ multiplex PCR. Altogether about 66,000 clones are present, roughly nine tenths being singletons, with the ten largest covering about 0.31%. This clone appeared a single time. This sequence was found in an adult with an advanced solid tumor such as melanoma, head and neck, liver or kidney cancer. The sample in question was CD4+ or CD8+ T cells sorted from blood, obtained in a trial of the OX40 agonist ivuxolimab.

The CDR3 reads CSGTGTRSYNEQFF. The CDR3 DNA is TGCAGCGGTACCGGGACTAGATCCTACAATGAGCAGTTCTTC. The genes are TRBV29-1 and TRBJ2-1; 8 nucleotides match TRBD2. Trimming took 7 bases from V and 1 from J; bases not matched to a gene: 6. This CDR3 spans 14 amino acids. Germline loops: CDR1 SQVTM, CDR2 ANQGSEA.